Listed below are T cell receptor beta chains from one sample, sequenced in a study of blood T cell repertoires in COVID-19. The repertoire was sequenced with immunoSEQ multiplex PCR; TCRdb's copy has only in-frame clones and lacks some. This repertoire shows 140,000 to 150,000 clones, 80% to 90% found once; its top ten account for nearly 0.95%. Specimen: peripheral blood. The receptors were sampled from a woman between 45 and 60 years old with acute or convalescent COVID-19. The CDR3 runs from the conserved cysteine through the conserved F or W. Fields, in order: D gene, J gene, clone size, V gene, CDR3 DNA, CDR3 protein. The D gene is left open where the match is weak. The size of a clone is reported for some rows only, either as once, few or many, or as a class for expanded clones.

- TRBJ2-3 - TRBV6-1 TGTGCCAGCAGTGAAGGTACTACCGCAGATACGCAGTATTTT CASSEGTTADTQYF
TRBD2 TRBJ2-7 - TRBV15 TGTGCCACCAGCAGAGAGGGGGGGGGACCCTACGAGCAGTACTTC CATSREGGGPYEQYF
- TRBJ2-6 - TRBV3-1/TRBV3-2 TGTGCCAGCAGCCAAGATAACTCTGGGGCCAACGTCCTGACTTTC CASSQDNSGANVLTF
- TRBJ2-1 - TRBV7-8 TGTGCCAGCAGCTTAGGACAGAGGAGCTCCTACAATGAGCAGTTCTTC CASSLGQRSSYNEQFF
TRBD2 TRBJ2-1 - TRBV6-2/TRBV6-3 TGTGCCAGCAGTTACCGCCAAGCGGGAGTTTCCTACAATGAGCAGTTCTTC CASSYRQAGVSYNEQFF
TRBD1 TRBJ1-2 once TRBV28 TGTGCCAGCAGCTCACAACTAGGGACAGGGGGTCTTGGCTACACCTTC CASSSQLGTGGLGYTF
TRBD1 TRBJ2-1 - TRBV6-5 TGTGCCAGCAGTTTGGGACAGTCCTACAATGAGCAGTTCTTC CASSLGQSYNEQFF
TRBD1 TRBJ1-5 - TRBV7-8 TGTGCCAGCAGCAAAAGACAGGGCGGGAATAGCAATCAGCCCCAGCATTTT CASSKRQGGNSNQPQHF
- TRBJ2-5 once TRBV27 TGTGCCAGCAGTCAACCAGGGGGGTTCGTAGAGACCCAGTACTTC CASSQPGGFVETQYF
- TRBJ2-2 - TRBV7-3 TGTGCCAGCAGCCTCTCTGGGGGGGCCTCGAACACCGGGGAGCTGTTTTTT CASSLSGGASNTGELFF